Each of the 28 T cell receptor beta chains below was sequenced from the same sample in a study of patients and donors after allogeneic stem cell transplantation. TCRdb redid the calling of the RT-PCR reads with MiXCR, one entry per CDR3 protein. The sample lists roughly 200,000 distinct CDR3 sequences; about 40% were seen once. The sample was blood, either unsorted or a sorted T cell fraction (not recorded which). Receptor source: a human donor who was either an allogeneic HSCT recipient or a stem cell or donor lymphocyte infusion donor (not recorded which). It is not recorded whose cells these are; they may come from a transplant donor.

This clonotype turned up a few times. J is TRBJ2-3 and V is TRBV4-2, with D unclear. CDR3 length: 13 amino acids. CDR1 is LGHNA and CDR2 is YNFKEQ in the germline V gene. The V gene lost 4 bases and the J gene lost 5 bases, with 10 bases spanning the gap. The DNA of the CDR3 is TGTGCCAGCAGCCCCCGGTCCGGAGATACGCAGTATTTT. Its protein product is CASSPRSGDTQYF.

V and J are TRBV12-3 or TRBV12-4 and TRBJ2-1, with 9 bases that match TRBD2. Germline trimming cut 5 bases from V and 8 bases from J; bases unmatched to any gene: 7. CDR3 size: 14 residues. The CDR3 DNA reads TGTGCCAGCAGTCTATTAGCGGGGGAGGATGAGCAGTTCTTC. Its translation: CASSLLAGEDEQFF.

The chain uses TRBV7-3 and TRBJ2-7; 12 bases align to TRBD1. This CDR3 spans 15 amino acids. With 5 bases clipped from V and 6 bases from J, the junction kept 8 bases outside the gene matches. From germline, CDR1 is SGHTA and CDR2 FQGTGA. The CDR3 protein is CASSLRPGQGAEQYF. CDR3 coding DNA: TGTGCCAGCAGCCTCAGACCGGGACAGGGGGCCGAGCAGTACTTC.

Notes on this clonotype: A junction boundary mismatches the germline segment, possibly from a read error. The rearrangement links TRBV5-1 to TRBJ1-1; D is uncertain. Germline CDR1 and CDR2: SGHRS and YFSETQ. CDR3 length equals 15 residues. The CDR3 DNA reads TGCGCCAGCAGCTTGAGGGAGGACGGGAACACTGAAGCTCTCTTT. Its translation is CASSLREDGNTEALF. Full variable domain (rest looked up from reference TRBV5-1 and TRBJ1-1): KAGVTQTPRYLIKTRGQQVTLSCSPISGHRSVSWYQQTPGQGLQFLFEYFSETQRNKGNFPGRFSGRQFSNSRSEMNVSTLELGDSALYLCASSLREDGNTEALFGQGTRLTVV.

The CDR3 protein is CSAIAGTSGRGAYNEQFF. CDR3 nucleotide sequence: TGCAGTGCTATTGCTGGGACTAGCGGGAGGGGCGCCTACAATGAGCAGTTCTTC. J is TRBJ2-1 and V is TRBV20-1; 16 bases are shared with TRBD2. CDR1 DFQATT and CDR2 SNEGSKA come from the germline V gene (reference sequence). Trimming cost V 4 bases and J 2 bases; bases outside gene matches: 8. This CDR3 has 18 amino acids.

This clonotype has a single count. This sequence joins TRBV14 and TRBJ2-2; 7 bases align to TRBD2. Germline CDR1 SGHDN, CDR2 FVKESK. This CDR3 has 16 amino acids. V shed 2 bases and J 8 bases; nucleotides not matched to a gene: 11. The CDR3 sequence: CASSQFSGGVAGELFF. The CDR3 bases are TGTGCCAGCAGCCAATTTTCGGGAGGAGTTGCTGGGGAGCTGTTTTTT.

The genes are TRBV7-9 and TRBJ1-1, with D uncertain. The CDR3 runs 13 residues. Trimming left V 5 bases short and J 7 bases short, with 14 bases between. Per germline, CDR1 SEHNR and CDR2 FQNEAQ (reference sequence). The CDR3 sequence is CASSPLVRDEAFF. CDR3 DNA: TGTGCCAGCAGCCCGTTGGTCCGCGATGAAGCTTTCTTT.

The genes are TRBV5-1 and TRBJ1-2; 7 bases line up with TRBD1. The ends lost 2 bases at V and 8 bases at J; junction bases unmatched: 6. The V gene's germline CDR1 is SGHRS and CDR2 YFSETQ. The CDR3 runs 13 residues. CDR3 in DNA: TGCGCCAGCAGCTTACCCACAGGGGACGGCTACACCTTC. Residues: CASSLPTGDGYTF.

The V gene is TRBV6-5, the J gene TRBJ2-7, with 10 positions matching TRBD2. The CDR3 is 17 residues long. V shed 0 bases and J 3 bases; nucleotides not matched to a gene: 8. In germline, CDR1 is MNHEY, CDR2 SVGAGI. CDR3 region: CASSYSRTSGVNYEQYF. For the CDR3, the DNA is TGTGCCAGCAGTTACTCGAGAACTAGCGGGGTTAACTACGAGCAGTACTTC.

V gene TRBV7-3 combines with J gene TRBJ2-3; D possibly corresponds to TRBD2 (6 bases). This CDR3 region has 17 residues. Germline assignment: CDR1 SGHTA and CDR2 FQGTGA. Trimming removed 4 bases from V and 4 bases from J, with 21 bases in between. The CDR3 reads CASSWRGSAGNPDTQYF. The DNA of the CDR3 is TGTGCCAGCAGCTGGCGAGGGAGTGCGGGAAACCCAGATACGCAGTATTTT.

This clonotype was seen more than once but under ten times. The V gene is TRBV12-3 or TRBV12-4, the J gene TRBJ1-5; D ambiguous. V was trimmed by 3 bases and J by 5 bases, leaving 17 bases between them. CDR3 size: 16 residues. CDR3 amino acids: CASSFHPRTGYQPQHF. CDR3 bases: TGTGCCAGCAGTTTCCACCCCAGGACGGGTTATCAGCCCCAGCATTTT.

The chain joins TRBV9 to TRBJ1-1; 8 positions agree with TRBD1. CDR1 and CDR2 (germline): SGDLS, YYNGEE. V dropped 4 bases and J dropped 1; count of bases not matched to a gene: 12. This CDR3 has 17 amino acids. This chain's CDR3 is CASSPRTGKYANTEAFF. DNA for the CDR3: TGTGCCAGCAGCCCCCGGACAGGGAAGTATGCGAACACTGAAGCTTTCTTT.

The rearrangement joins TRBV6-1 to TRBJ1-2; 7 bases are shared with TRBD1. The trim removed 2 bases at V and 8 bases at J, leaving 5 bases unmatched. The length of the CDR3 is 13 residues. Germline V gene lookup returns CDR1 MNHNS and CDR2 SASEGT. Here the CDR3 reads CASSERRQGGYTF. The CDR3 DNA reads as TGTGCCAGCAGTGAACGGAGACAGGGAGGCTACACCTTC.

The chain carries TRBV7-2 and TRBJ1-6; no definite D call. Per germline, CDR1 SGHTA and CDR2 FQGNSA. The CDR3 spans 15 residues. With 5 bases removed from V and 7 bases from J, the gap between germline ends came to 15 bases. The CDR3 DNA reads TGTGCCAGCAGCCGGGCGGGGTTAAACAATTCACCCCTCCACTTT. Its translation: CASSRAGLNNSPLHF. The variable domain in full, with the rest retrieved from reference TRBV7-2 and TRBJ1-6, is GAGVSQSPSNKVTEKGKDVELRCDPISGHTALYWYRQSLGQGLEFLIYFQGNSAPDKSGLPSDRFSAERTGGSVSTLTIQRTQQEDSAVYLCASSRAGLNNSPLHFGNGTRLTVT.

The CDR3, as DNA: TGCGCCAGCAGCCAAGATAGCGGACAGGGAGATTCACCCCTCCACTTT. It codes for CASSQDSGQGDSPLHF. The chain links TRBV4-3 to TRBJ1-6, with TRBD1 identical over 8 bases. The CDR3 runs to 16 residues. J gave up 8 bases and V 0 bases, and 6 bases lay outside the gene matches. Germline V gene sequence: CDR1 LGHNA, CDR2 YSLEER.

About this clonotype itself: Germline and junction disagree at one end, which may indicate a read error. The gene calls are TRBV19 and TRBJ1-1, with D unclear. Germline-derived CDR1 and CDR2 are LNHDA and SQIVND (reference sequence). This CDR3 is 14 amino acids long. The CDR3 reads CASSVPGTYTEAFF. In nucleotides, the CDR3 is TGTGCTAGTAGCGTTCCAGGAACCTACACTGAAGCTTTCTTT.

The chain is built from TRBV9 and TRBJ1-2, with 8 bases matching TRBD1. Unmatched junction bases numbered 16, after V lost 3 bases and J lost 6 bases. Germline V gene lookup returns CDR1 SGDLS and CDR2 YYNGEE. CDR3 length equals 17 residues. The CDR3 loop reads CASSGRQGPELRHGYTF. In DNA, the CDR3 is TGTGCCAGCAGCGGAAGACAGGGGCCAGAGCTCAGGCATGGCTACACCTTC.

The chain employs TRBV4-3 and TRBJ1-1; 7 bases fit TRBD1. Germline lookup yields CDR1 LGHNA and CDR2 YSLEER. Trimming at V came to 1 base and at J to 1 base, leaving 9 bases not matched to a gene. The CDR3 is 17 amino acids. The CDR3 loop reads CASSQGGPGQKNTEAFF. CDR3 nucleotides: TGCGCCAGCAGCCAAGGGGGGCCGGGACAGAAGAACACTGAAGCTTTCTTT.

This clonotype was detected a few times. V gene TRBV29-1 combines with J gene TRBJ2-7; possible D gene TRBD2, 8 bases. Germline V CDR1 and CDR2: SQVTM, ANQGSEA. V was clipped by 6 bases and J by 3 bases, with 18 bases between them. The CDR3 consists of 14 residues. In DNA, the CDR3 is TGCAGCGTCATAGGGGGCAGCGGGGGCTACGAGCAGTACTTC. This translates into CSVIGGSGGYEQYF.

This rearrangement joins TRBV5-4 to TRBJ1-2; TRBD1 matches 8 bases. CDR3 size: 14 residues. Germline-derived CDR1 and CDR2 are SGHNT and YYREEE (reference sequence). V gave up 4 bases and J gave up 1 base; unmatched junction bases: 3. CDR3: CASSVGQVNYGYTF. CDR3 in DNA: TGTGCCAGCAGCGTGGGACAGGTTAACTATGGCTACACCTTC.

This sequence joins TRBV6-5 and TRBJ1-1; 9 nucleotides align to TRBD1. The germline gives CDR1 MNHEY, CDR2 SVGAGI. V dropped 6 bases and J dropped 8; count of bases not matched to a gene: 10. The length of the CDR3 is 14 residues. The DNA for the CDR3 is TGTGCCAGCAGCTCCAGTTCCGGGACAGGGGAAGCTTTCTTT. This encodes CASSSSSGTGEAFF.

The gene calls are TRBV5-6 and TRBJ2-1; no clear D. V dropped 2 bases and J dropped 6 bases, with 3 bases sitting between them. Germline values: CDR1 SGHDT, CDR2 YYEEEE. This CDR3 contains 11 residues. CDR3 DNA: TGTGCCAGCAGCTTTTTCAATGAGCAGTTCTTC. Translated, it gives CASSFFNEQFF.

This chain joins TRBV18 and TRBJ2-2; D is possibly TRBD1 (6 bases). With 6 bases removed from V and 4 bases from J, the gap between germline ends came to 15 bases. The V gene's germline CDR1 is KGHSH and CDR2 LQKENI. The length of the CDR3 is 15 residues. DNA for the CDR3: TGTGCCAGCTCGCCAGGGACAAGATCCACCGGGGAGCTGTTTTTT. As protein: CASSPGTRSTGELFF.

V gene TRBV12-3 or TRBV12-4 combines with J gene TRBJ1-4; D perhaps matches TRBD1 (6 bases). Trimming left V 1 base short and J 8 bases short, with 14 bases between. This CDR3 spans 15 amino acids. CDR3 region: CASSLGAGAGEKLFF. The CDR3 DNA reads TGTGCCAGCAGTTTAGGCGCAGGGGCGGGAGAAAAACTGTTTTTT.

The V gene is TRBV5-1, the J gene TRBJ2-7; unclear D gene. V gave up 2 bases and J gave up 0 bases, with 9 bases separating them. Germline CDR1 is SGHRS and CDR2 is YFSETQ. This CDR3 spans 14 amino acids. In DNA, the CDR3 is TGCGCCAGCAGCTTTAGGCCCCGCTCCTACGAGCAGTACTTC. Translating gives CASSFRPRSYEQYF.

This clonotype was detected only a few times. The J gene is TRBJ2-1, the V gene TRBV6-5; 8 positions match TRBD2. Looked up from germline, CDR1 is MNHEY and CDR2 is SVGAGI. The CDR3 contains 15 residues. Trimming took 7 bases from V and 6 from J; bases not matched to a gene: 11. This CDR3 reads CASNGPGTSLNEQFF. CDR3 DNA sequence: TGTGCCAGCAACGGACCCGGGACTAGTCTCAATGAGCAGTTCTTC.

CDR3 in DNA: TGTGCCAGCAGGGGGGAGCTTAATGAAAAACTGTTTTTT. This encodes CASRGELNEKLFF. The V call is TRBV4-2, the J call TRBJ1-4, with D possibly TRBD1 on 5 matching bases. CDR3 length equals 13 residues. Trimming pared 6 bases from V and 4 bases from J, leaving 9 bases between. Germline V gene lookup returns CDR1 LGHNA and CDR2 YNFKEQ.

The rearrangement links TRBV3-1 to TRBJ1-1, with 7 bases fitting TRBD1. Germline CDR1 LGHDT, CDR2 YNNKEL (reference sequence). The CDR3 runs 12 residues. The trim removed 2 bases at V and 7 bases at J, leaving 1 base unmatched. The CDR3 DNA follows: TGTGCCAGCAGCCAACAGGGGGTTGAAGCTTTCTTT. Translation: CASSQQGVEAFF.